Described below is a single T cell receptor (beta chain) sequence and its context. This clonotype came up many times. What this receptor recognizes is not known. Base qualities were left out, and no much larger clone turns up one base away. This sample was taken from a study of T cells in Graves' hyperthyroidism and ophthalmopathy (dated by TCRdb to the late 2010s). Regarding the study in general: TCR V-J signatures able to tell the groups apart were searched for in a discovery cohort of about a hundred patients, of whom over 40 had Graves' ophthalmopathy and 57 had stable Graves' hyperthyroidism. In addition, the study compared T-cell repertoires in thyroid tissue and in blood from several Graves' hyperthyroidism patients. After blood sampling, hyperthyroidism patients were treated with methimazole at a starting dose of 30 mg daily, and ophthalmopathy patients were treated with high-dose intravenous methylprednisolone. Prospective prediction of ophthalmopathy was tested in an independent validation cohort of approximately 19 hyperthyroidism patients and approximately 17 patients who later progressed to ophthalmopathy. The roughly 100 discovery patients were randomly split 7:3 into training and test sets. According to the paper, TCR Vbeta CDR3 sequencing was carried out on roughly 130 peripheral blood samples, which came from fewer than 50 ophthalmopathy, some 73 hyperthyroidism and roughly 17 progressor patients.

V loses 4 bases, J loses 2 bases, and the germline ends lie 12 bases apart. The CDR3 numbers 14 residues from cysteine through phenylalanine. Just CDR3 DNA is preserved here, 42 bases in frame from base 1. The germline V gene (reference sequence) specifies DFQATT as CDR1 and SNEGSKA as CDR2. Exclusion was applied to patients with uncontrolled infections, other autoimmune diseases, pregnancy or lactation. Clinical symptoms, serum thyroxine and TRAb, thyroid ultrasound, and orbital computed tomography formed the basis for the diagnoses. Trizol reagent was used to extract total RNA, and RNA quality was then checked on an Agilent 2100 Bioanalyzer. Summary of the overall study and its limitations: Sample size was not statistically predetermined, and blinding of investigators to group allocation was not performed. Most expanded thyroid clonotypes (frequency above 0.001) were also detected in blood, a finding suggesting that blood repertoires may reflect thyroid immune responses. Ophthalmopathy was separated from stable hyperthyroidism by a 13 V-J signature model, with around 90% sensitivity and roughly 84% specificity obtained in cross-validation and 80%/75% obtained in testing. In validation, the model predicted progression to ophthalmopathy a median of approximately 6.3 months before onset, with about 64% sensitivity and around 76% specificity.

The TCR beta CDR3 regions were amplified from RNA transcripts. The first round of RT-PCR for the TCR CDR3 was performed with the HTBI primer set and the Qiagen OneStep RT-PCR kit. Libraries were constructed in a second round of multiplex PCR, after which size selection and purification were carried out. Paired-end sequencing of the libraries was performed with 100 bp reads on an Illumina HiSeq2000. The paper's processing steps were these. SOAPnuke was used to process the raw data, throwing out any read that contained adapters or uncalled bases, had a mean Phred below 15, or lacked an exact constant-primer or identifier match. COPE v1.2.5 was used to merge high-quality paired reads, and clonotypes were defined as unique nucleotide sequences. MiTCR v1.1 was used to align the clonotypes against IMGT TRBV, TRBD and TRBJ reference segments. The analysis was restricted to V-J combinations with a frequency above 0.0001, which together covered just over 99% of the repertoires. A TCS score was defined as the ratio of F50 (clonal expansion) to E x V (chaos), with BLOSUM62-based TCRdist applied between CDR3 peptides within each V-J. Welch's t-statistics and random forest reduced 450 to 600 V-J features to some 14, which were used in a naive Bayes classifier (R e1071). Thyroid-blood repertoire similarity was quantified with the Morisita-Horn index. TCRdb applied fastp at Q25 and MiXCR to the public reads, then kept only in-frame beta chains. Rows with one shared CDR3 protein collapse into an entry with the most common genes and DNA. The V and J calls were not made by the authors but by TCRdb's processing. Present in this sample are 500,000 to 650,000 distinct CDR3 sequences, 46% of which were seen just once. The top ten hold 44% of the sample.

This TCR came from an adult woman with Graves' disease, either hyperthyroidism or ophthalmopathy (not recorded which). The chain links TRBV20-1 with TRBJ1-5, with TRBD1 perhaps the D gene, on 5 matching bases. The sequenced material came from peripheral blood or thyroid tissue (not recorded which). The DNA sequence reads TGCAGTGCTATGAGAAGAGGGGGCAATCAGCCCCAGCATTTT. This is translated as CSAMRRGGNQPQHF.